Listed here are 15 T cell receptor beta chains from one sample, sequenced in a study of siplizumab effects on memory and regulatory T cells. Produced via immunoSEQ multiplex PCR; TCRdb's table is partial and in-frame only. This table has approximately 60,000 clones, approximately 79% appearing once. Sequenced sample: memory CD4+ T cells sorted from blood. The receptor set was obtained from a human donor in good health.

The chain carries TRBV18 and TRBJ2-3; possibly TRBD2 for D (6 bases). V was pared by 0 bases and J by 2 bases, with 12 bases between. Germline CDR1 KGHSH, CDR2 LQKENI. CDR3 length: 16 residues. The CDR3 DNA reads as TGTGCCAGCTCACCACCAAACGGACTATTCACAGATACGCAGTATTTT. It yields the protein CASSPPNGLFTDTQYF.

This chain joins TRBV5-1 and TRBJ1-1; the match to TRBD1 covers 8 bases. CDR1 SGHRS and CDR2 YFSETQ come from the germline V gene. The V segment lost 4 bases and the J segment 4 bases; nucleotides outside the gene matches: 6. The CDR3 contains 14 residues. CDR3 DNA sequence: TGCGCCAGCAGCGAGCAGGGGGCGGGCACTGAAGCTTTCTTT. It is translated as CASSEQGAGTEAFF.

The CDR3: CASSGRTGGPGELFF. The CDR3 nucleotides are TGTGCCAGCAGTGGACGGACAGGGGGCCCCGGGGAGCTGTTTTTT. The V and J genes are TRBV2 and TRBJ2-2; 11 bases align to TRBD1. CDR1 and CDR2 from the germline V gene are SNHLY and FYNNEI. The CDR3 contains 15 residues. V was clipped by 4 bases and J by 6 bases; unmatched bases: 4.

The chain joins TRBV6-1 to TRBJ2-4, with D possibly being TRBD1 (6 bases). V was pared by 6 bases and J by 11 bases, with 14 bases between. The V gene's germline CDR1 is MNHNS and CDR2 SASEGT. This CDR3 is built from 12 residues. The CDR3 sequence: CASRGDNVLQYF. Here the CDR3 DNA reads TGTGCCAGCAGGGGGGACAACGTCCTTCAGTACTTC.

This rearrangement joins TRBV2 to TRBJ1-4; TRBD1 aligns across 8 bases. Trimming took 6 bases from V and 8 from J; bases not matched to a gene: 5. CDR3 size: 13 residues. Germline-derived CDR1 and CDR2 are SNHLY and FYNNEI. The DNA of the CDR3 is TGTGCCAGCAGCGGGGACAGGCAAGAAAAACTGTTTTTT. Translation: CASSGDRQEKLFF.

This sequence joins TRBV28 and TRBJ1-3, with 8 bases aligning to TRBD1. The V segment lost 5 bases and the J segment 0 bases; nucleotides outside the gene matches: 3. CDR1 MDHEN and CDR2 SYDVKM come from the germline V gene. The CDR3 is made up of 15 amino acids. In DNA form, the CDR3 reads TGTGCCAGCAGTAATACAGGGGGCTCTGGAAACACCATATATTTT. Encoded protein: CASSNTGGSGNTIYF.

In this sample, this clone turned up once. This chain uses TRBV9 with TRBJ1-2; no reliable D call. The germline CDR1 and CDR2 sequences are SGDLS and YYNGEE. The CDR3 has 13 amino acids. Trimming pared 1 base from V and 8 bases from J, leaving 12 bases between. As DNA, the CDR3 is TGTGCCAGCAGCGTACCACAGCGTTGGGGCTACACCTTC. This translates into CASSVPQRWGYTF.

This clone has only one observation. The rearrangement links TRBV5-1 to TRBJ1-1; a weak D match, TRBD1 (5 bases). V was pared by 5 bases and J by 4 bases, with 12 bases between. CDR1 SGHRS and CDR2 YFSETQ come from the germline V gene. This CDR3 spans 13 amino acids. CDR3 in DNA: TGCGCCAGCAGTGCAGGGTCGGGCACTGAAGCTTTCTTT. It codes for CASSAGSGTEAFF.

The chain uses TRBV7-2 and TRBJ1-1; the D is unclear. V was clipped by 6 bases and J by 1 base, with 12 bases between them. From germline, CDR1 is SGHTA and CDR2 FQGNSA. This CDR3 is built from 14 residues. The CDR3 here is CASSPGWANTEAFF. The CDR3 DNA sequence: TGTGCCAGCAGTCCCGGGTGGGCGAACACTGAAGCTTTCTTT.

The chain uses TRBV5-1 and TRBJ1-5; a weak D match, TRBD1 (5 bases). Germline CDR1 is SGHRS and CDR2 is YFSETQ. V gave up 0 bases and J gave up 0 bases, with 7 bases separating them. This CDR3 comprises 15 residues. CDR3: CASSLEGNSNQPQHF. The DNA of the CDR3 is TGCGCCAGCAGCTTGGAGGGGAATAGCAATCAGCCCCAGCATTTT. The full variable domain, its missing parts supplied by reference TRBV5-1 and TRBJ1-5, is KAGVTQTPRYLIKTRGQQVTLSCSPISGHRSVSWYQQTPGQGLQFLFEYFSETQRNKGNFPGRFSGRQFSNSRSEMNVSTLELGDSALYLCASSLEGNSNQPQHFGDGTRLSIL.

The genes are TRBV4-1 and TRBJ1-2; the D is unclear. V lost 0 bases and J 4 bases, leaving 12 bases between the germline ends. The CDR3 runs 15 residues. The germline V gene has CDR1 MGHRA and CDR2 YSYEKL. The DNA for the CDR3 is TGCGCCAGCAGCCAAGAGTCCGTGGGAATCTATGGCTACACCTTC. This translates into CASSQESVGIYGYTF.

The DNA of the CDR3 is TGTGCCAGCAGCCAAAACTACGGACTAGCGGGGACTAGCGAGCAGTACTTC. This gives the protein CASSQNYGLAGTSEQYF. The chain has TRBV5-6 and TRBJ2-7, with 12 bases identical to TRBD2. Germline assignment: CDR1 SGHDT and CDR2 YYEEEE. There are 17 residues in the CDR3. With V trimmed by 4 bases and J by 6 bases, 14 bases remained unmatched.

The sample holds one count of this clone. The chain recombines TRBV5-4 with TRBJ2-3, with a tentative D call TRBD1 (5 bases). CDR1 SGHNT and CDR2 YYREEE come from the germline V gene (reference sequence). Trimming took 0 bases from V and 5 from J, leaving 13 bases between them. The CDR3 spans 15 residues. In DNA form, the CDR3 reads TGTGCCAGCAGCTTGGACAGGACCACCCAAGATACGCAGTATTTT. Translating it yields CASSLDRTTQDTQYF.

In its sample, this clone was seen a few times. In DNA, the CDR3 is TGTGCCAGCCGACCCCCAGGGTATAATTCACCCCTCCACTTT. It encodes CASRPPGYNSPLHF. The chain has TRBV28 and TRBJ1-6; D perhaps matches TRBD1 (5 bases). The CDR3 totals 14 residues. Trimming left V 8 bases short and J 4 bases short, with 12 bases between. CDR1 MDHEN and CDR2 SYDVKM come from the germline V gene.

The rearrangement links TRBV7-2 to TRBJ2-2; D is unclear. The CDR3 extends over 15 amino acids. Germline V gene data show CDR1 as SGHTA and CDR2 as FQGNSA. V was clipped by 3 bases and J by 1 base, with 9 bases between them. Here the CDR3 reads CASSFAGENTGELFF. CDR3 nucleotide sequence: TGTGCCAGCAGCTTCGCAGGAGAGAACACCGGGGAGCTGTTTTTT.